This T cell receptor beta chain was found in a study of cytomegalovirus exposure and HLA in healthy donors. Study-level points and caveats: Specificity for CMV antigens was confirmed in vitro for three of the CMV-associated chains. TCR beta sequences numbering over 15,000 were associated with HLA alleles at 0.05 false discovery rate in a later analysis. Analysis was performed later, and it showed HLA-associated TCR beta chains to be more clonally expanded than equally common others.

The PCR ran on 60 Vbeta and 13 Jbeta primers. Sequenced by immunoSEQ multiplex PCR; TCRdb stores in-frame clones only, minus some. The sample shows some 99,000 clones, roughly 79% of them seen only once. The ends lost 2 bases at V and 6 bases at J; junction bases unmatched: 9. This CDR3 region has 15 residues. Germline V CDR1 and CDR2: SGHVS, FQNEAQ. Comments on this clone: Antigen: not known.

The chain uses TRBV7-8 and TRBJ2-7; 8 nucleotides agree with TRBD1. This TCR came from a woman aged 45 to 65 in good health and CMV-seropositive. Sequencing used PBMCs. CDR3 sequence reads: CASSLWQGARVEQYF. The CDR3 DNA sequence: TGTGCCAGCAGCTTATGGCAGGGGGCACGGGTCGAGCAGTACTTC.